This TCR beta chain was sequenced in a study of T cell changes during pregnancy in multiple sclerosis (dated by TCRdb to about 2019). Study-wide context: Changes in the T cell repertoire over the course of pregnancy were examined in this study in women with multiple sclerosis.

The library relied on the immunoSEQ multiplex PCR assay. TCRdb re-hosts the immuneACCESS table, in-frame sequences only. Its copies lack some clones; in the studies checked, an unresolved V gene accounts for under half of them, and the cause for the rest is not known. The sample table shows under 25,000 clones, and more than 75% are seen once. The ten largest account for approximately 13% of the sample. V is pared back by 3 bases and J by 2 bases, with 10 bases lying between the germline termini. In the germline V gene (reference sequence), CDR1 corresponds to MNHEY and CDR2 to SMNVEV. From the cysteine through the phenylalanine, the CDR3 covers 15 amino acids. Of all the DNA, just the CDR3 is kept, 45 bases in frame from base 1. Note on this clone: Its specific antigen is unknown. Within one base of it there is no much larger clone, and no base qualities were kept.

Rearrangement joined TRBV27 to TRBJ2-2; matching of 6 bases hints at TRBD2 as the D gene. This TCR derives from a female donor in good health, enrolled as a control in a pregnancy study. Specimen: CD8+ T cells from peripheral blood mononuclear cells, collected in the first trimester of pregnancy. The CDR3 corresponds to CASSFAGPNTGELFF. The nucleotide sequence is given as TGTGCCAGCAGTTTTGCGGGACCAAACACCGGGGAGCTGTTTTTT.